In its sample, the clone carrying this T cell receptor beta chain was seen once. Its antigen is not known. The donors were in the approximately 110-subject validation cohort; that cohort was separate from the roughly 700-subject first cohort. This specimen belongs to a study of cytomegalovirus exposure and HLA in healthy donors. Regarding the study as a whole: The study recorded 160 or so TCR beta chains that were cytomegalovirus-associated. A later analysis found first-cohort TCR clusters tended to co-occur in the 90 to 150 validation repertoires. Among the CMV-associated chains, a few were confirmed in vitro as specific for CMV antigens.

The data were produced by immunoSEQ multiplex PCR, yet TCRdb's version contains in-frame clones alone and is incomplete. The sample shows some 240,000 clones, roughly 80% of them seen only once. Trimming pared 4 bases from V and 6 bases from J, leaving 23 bases between. Germline CDR1 reads KGHSH; CDR2 reads LQKENI. This CDR3 has 17 residues. The chain links TRBV18 to TRBJ2-3, with D hard to call. Sequences were obtained from PBMCs. The origin of this receptor is a woman aged 18-29 years in good health and CMV-seronegative. In DNA form, the CDR3 reads TGTGCCAGCTCACGGTTTCAGTTTGGGTCTGACGCGGATACGCAGTATTTT. Translated, it gives CASSRFQFGSDADTQYF.